This T cell receptor (beta chain) originates from a study of blood T cells in healthy people across ages. Each sample gave at least 6.5 million isolated PBMCs. Then a second PCR, running about 6 to 12 cycles, was carried out with a sample-barcoded 5' primer and a J-beta primer mix. Every sample produced at least 3 million CDR3-containing paired-end reads. MiXCR, applied by TCRdb to the 5' RACE reads, yields one record per CDR3 protein. The data contain hundreds of thousands of distinct CDR3 sequences, more than 55% of them singletons. V lost 0 bases to trimming and J lost 4 bases; unmatched junction nucleotides: 10. CDR1 and CDR2 (germline): PRHDT, FYEKMQ (reference sequence). This CDR3 has 17 residues.

Sequencing input: blood. This clonotype was sampled from a man between 35 and 55 years old in good health. The V call is TRBV13, the J call TRBJ2-7; TRBD1 aligns across 9 bases. The CDR3 nucleotides are TGTGCCAGCAGCTTAGGCTCAATGAACAGGGGGCGGTACGAGCAGTACTTC. Its translation: CASSLGSMNRGRYEQYF.